This TCR beta chain derives from a study of CD8+CD57+ T cells in acquired aplastic anemia. Study-wide results and caveats: Found in both controls and patients were approximately 29 CD8+ CDR3 sequences.

Sequencing involved patients with CD8+CD57+ cell expansion previously shown by flow cytometry. Concerning this clonotype: What it recognizes is unknown.

Template material for TCR beta VDJ and CDR3 profiling consisted of genomic DNA. TCRdb reprocessed the reads via MiXCR and lists one record per CDR3 protein. The sample has 170,000 or so distinct CDR3 sequences, 63% seen once; the top ten hold about 42%. This clonotype was sampled from a human donor with aplastic anemia. Material for sequencing was sorted CD4+, CD8+, or CD8+CD57+ T cells (not recorded which) from PBMCs.

CDR3 residues: CSARGIPGQGGDGYTF. CDR3 nucleotide sequence: TGCAGTGCTAGAGGCATCCCAGGGCAGGGTGGTGATGGCTACACCTTC. The chain combines TRBV20-1 with TRBJ1-2; D might be TRBD1 (5 bases). Trimming removed 1 base from V and 6 bases from J, with 21 bases in between. Germline V CDR1 and CDR2: DFQATT, SNEGSKA (reference sequence). The length of the CDR3 is 16 residues.